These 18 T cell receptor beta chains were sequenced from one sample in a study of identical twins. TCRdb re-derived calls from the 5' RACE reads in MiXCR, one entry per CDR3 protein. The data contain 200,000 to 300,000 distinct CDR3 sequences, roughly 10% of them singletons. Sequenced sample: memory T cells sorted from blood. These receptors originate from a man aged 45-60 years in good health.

The CDR3 is CASRRQGETGANVLTF. CDR3 nucleotide sequence: TGTGCCAGCAGAAGACAGGGGGAGACTGGGGCCAACGTCCTGACTTTC. The chain combines TRBV6-1 with TRBJ2-6, with TRBD1 identical over 9 bases. Unmatched junction bases numbered 5, after V lost 6 bases and J lost 2 bases. The CDR3 spans 16 residues. The germline V gene encodes CDR1 MNHNS and CDR2 SASEGT.

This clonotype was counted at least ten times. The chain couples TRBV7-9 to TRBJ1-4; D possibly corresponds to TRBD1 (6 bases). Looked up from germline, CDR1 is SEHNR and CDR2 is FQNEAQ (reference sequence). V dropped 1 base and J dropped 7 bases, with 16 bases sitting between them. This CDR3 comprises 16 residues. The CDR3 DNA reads TGTGCCAGCAGCTTAGACCTCGGGGGCGGCGGTGAAAAACTGTTTTTT. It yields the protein CASSLDLGGGGEKLFF.

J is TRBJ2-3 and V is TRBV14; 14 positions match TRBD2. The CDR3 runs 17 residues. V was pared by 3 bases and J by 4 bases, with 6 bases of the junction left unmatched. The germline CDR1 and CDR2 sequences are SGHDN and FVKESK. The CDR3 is CASSHPGLAGVADTQYF. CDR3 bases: TGTGCCAGCAGCCACCCGGGACTAGCGGGAGTCGCAGATACGCAGTATTTT.

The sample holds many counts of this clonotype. The chain's CDR3 is CASSQGVLAGGPGPDTQYF. In nucleotides, the CDR3 is TGCGCCAGCAGCCAAGGAGTACTAGCGGGGGGGCCCGGTCCAGATACGCAGTATTTT. The chain carries TRBV4-1 and TRBJ2-3; 13 nucleotides align to TRBD2. CDR3 length equals 19 residues. CDR1 and CDR2 from the germline V gene are MGHRA and YSYEKL. The J segment lost 4 bases and the V segment lost 1 base, leaving 11 bases of the junction unmatched.

The CDR3 bases are TGTGCCGGGAGACAGGGCTCATGGCAAAAAGGATACACTGAAGCTTTCTTT. It translates to CAGRQGSWQKGYTEAFF. V gene TRBV3-1 combines with J gene TRBJ1-1; TRBD1 aligns across 7 bases. The trim removed 11 bases at V and 3 bases at J, leaving 21 bases unmatched. The CDR3 extends over 17 amino acids. Per germline, CDR1 LGHDT and CDR2 YNNKEL (reference sequence). Full variable domain (remainder filled in from reference TRBV3-1 and TRBJ1-1): DTAVSQTPKYLVTQMGNDKSIKCEQNLGHDTMYWYKQDSKKFLKIMFSYNNKELIINETVPNRFSPKSPDKAHLNLHINSLELGDSAVYFCAGRQGSWQKGYTEAFFGQGTRLTVV.

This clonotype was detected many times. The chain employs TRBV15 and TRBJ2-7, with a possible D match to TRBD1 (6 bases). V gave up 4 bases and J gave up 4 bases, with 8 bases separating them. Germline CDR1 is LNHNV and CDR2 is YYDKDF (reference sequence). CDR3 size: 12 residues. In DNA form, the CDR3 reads TGTGCCACCAGCATTCAGGGGTACGAGCAGTACTTC. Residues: CATSIQGYEQYF. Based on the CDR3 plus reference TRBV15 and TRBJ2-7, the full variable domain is DAMVIQNPRYQVTQFGKPVTLSCSQTLNHNVMYWYQQKSSQAPKLLFHYYDKDFNNEADTPDNFQSRRPNTSFCFLDIRSPGLGDTAMYLCATSIQGYEQYFGPGTRLTVT.

The CDR3: CASSLGAGGRISPLHF. The DNA of the CDR3 is TGTGCCAGCAGCCTGGGGGCAGGGGGCAGGATTTCACCCCTCCACTTT. V usage is TRBV12-3 or TRBV12-4 and J usage is TRBJ1-6, with 8 nucleotides matching TRBD1. This CDR3 comprises 16 residues. With V trimmed by 6 bases and J by 9 bases, 13 bases remained unmatched.

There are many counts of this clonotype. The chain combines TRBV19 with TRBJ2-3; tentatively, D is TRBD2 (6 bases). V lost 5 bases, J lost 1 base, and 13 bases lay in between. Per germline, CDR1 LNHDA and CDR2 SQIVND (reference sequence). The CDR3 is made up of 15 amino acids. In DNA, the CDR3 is TGTGCCAGTAGTGCCGCGGGATACGGCACAGATACGCAGTATTTT. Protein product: CASSAAGYGTDTQYF.

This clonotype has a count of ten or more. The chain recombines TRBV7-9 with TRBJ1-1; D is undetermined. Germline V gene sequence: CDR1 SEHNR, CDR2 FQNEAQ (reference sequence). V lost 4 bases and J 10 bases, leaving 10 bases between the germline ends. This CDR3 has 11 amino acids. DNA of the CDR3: TGTGCCAGCAGCTCGGACTATGGAGCTTTCTTT. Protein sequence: CASSSDYGAFF.

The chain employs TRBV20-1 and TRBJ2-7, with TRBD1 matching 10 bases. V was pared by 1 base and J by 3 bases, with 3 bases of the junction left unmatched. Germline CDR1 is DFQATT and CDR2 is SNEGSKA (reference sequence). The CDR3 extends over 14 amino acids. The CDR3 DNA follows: TGCAGTGCTAGAGTTTGGGACAGGGGCTACGAGCAGTACTTC. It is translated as CSARVWDRGYEQYF.

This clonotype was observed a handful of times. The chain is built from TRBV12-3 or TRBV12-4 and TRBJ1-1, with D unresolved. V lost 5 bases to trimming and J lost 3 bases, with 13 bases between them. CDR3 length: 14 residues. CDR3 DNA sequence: TGTGCCAGCAGTCGACGGGCCTTCGACACTGAAGCTTTCTTT. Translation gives CASSRRAFDTEAFF.

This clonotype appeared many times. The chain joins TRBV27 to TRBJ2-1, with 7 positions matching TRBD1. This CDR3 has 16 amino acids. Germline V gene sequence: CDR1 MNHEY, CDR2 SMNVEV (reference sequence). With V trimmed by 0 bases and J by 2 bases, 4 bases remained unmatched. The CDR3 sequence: CASSLSWQGAYNEQFF. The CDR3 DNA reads TGTGCCAGCAGTTTATCGTGGCAGGGGGCCTACAATGAGCAGTTCTTC.

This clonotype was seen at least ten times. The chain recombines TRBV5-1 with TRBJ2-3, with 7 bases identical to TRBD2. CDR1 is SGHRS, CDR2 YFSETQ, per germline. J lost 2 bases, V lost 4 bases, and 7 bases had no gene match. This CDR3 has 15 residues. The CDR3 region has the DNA TGCGCCAGCAGCCCCGGGACTATCGACACAGATACGCAGTATTTT. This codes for CASSPGTIDTDTQYF.

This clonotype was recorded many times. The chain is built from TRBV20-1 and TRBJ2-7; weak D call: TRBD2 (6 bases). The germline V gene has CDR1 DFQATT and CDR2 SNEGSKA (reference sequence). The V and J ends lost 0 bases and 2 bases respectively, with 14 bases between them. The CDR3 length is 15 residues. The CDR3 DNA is TGCAGTGCTAGAGACCGGGACTCTTCAGCCTACGAGCAGTACTTC. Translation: CSARDRDSSAYEQYF.

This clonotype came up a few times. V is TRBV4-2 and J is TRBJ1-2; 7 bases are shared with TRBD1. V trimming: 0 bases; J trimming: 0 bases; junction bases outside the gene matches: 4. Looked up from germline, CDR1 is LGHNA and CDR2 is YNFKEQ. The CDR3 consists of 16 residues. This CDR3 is CASSQEAGTANYGYTF. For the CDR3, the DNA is TGTGCCAGCAGCCAAGAGGCCGGGACAGCTAACTATGGCTACACCTTC.

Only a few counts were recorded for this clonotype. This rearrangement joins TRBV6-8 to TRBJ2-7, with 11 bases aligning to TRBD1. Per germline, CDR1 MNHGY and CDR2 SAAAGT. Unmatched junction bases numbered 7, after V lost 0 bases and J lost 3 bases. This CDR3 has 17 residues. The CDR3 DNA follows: TGTGCCAGCAGTTACTCGGTATGTGGGACAGGGGGCTACGAGCAGTACTTC. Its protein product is CASSYSVCGTGGYEQYF.

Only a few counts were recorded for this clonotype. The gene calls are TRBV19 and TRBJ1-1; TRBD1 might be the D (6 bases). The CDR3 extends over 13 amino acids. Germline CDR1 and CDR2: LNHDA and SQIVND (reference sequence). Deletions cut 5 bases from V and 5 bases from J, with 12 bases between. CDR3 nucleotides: TGTGCCAGTAGTGCAGGGGTAGGGACTGAAGCTTTCTTT. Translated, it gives CASSAGVGTEAFF.

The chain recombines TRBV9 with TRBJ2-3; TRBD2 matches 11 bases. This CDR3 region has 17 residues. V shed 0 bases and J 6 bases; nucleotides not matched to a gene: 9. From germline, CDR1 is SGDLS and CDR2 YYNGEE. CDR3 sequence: CASSVEIAGGPADTQYF. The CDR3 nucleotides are TGTGCCAGCAGCGTAGAGATAGCGGGAGGGCCGGCTGATACGCAGTATTTT.